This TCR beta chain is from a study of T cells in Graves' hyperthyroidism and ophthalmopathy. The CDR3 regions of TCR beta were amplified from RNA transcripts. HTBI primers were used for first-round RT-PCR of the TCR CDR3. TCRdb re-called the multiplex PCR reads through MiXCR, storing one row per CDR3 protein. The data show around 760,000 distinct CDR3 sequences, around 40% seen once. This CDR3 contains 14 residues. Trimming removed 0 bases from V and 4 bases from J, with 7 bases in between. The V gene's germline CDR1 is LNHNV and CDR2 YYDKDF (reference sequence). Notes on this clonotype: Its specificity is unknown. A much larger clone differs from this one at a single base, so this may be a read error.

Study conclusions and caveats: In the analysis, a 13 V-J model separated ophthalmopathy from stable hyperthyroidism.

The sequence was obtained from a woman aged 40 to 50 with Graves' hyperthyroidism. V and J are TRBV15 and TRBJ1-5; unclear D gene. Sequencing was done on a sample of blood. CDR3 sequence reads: CATSREIGNQPQHF. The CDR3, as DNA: TGTGCCACCAGCAGAGAAATAGGGAATCAGCCCCAGCATTTT.